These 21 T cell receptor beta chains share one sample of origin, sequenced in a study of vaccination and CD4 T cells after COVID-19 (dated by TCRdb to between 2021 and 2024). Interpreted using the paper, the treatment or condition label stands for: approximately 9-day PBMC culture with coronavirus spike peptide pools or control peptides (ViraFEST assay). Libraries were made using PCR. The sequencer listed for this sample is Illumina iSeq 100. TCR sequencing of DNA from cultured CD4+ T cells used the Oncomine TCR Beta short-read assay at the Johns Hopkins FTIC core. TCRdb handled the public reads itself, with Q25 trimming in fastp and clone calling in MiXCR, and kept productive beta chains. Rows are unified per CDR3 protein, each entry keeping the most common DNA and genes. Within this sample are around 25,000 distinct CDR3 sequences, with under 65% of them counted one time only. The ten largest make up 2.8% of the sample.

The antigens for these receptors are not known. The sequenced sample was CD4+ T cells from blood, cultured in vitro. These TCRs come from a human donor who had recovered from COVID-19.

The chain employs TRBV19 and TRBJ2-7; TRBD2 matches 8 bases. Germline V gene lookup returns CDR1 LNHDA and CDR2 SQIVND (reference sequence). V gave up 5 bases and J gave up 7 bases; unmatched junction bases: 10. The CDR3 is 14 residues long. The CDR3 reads CASSAVAGLNEQYF. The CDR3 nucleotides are TGTGCCAGTAGTGCGGTAGCGGGGCTCAATGAGCAGTACTTC.

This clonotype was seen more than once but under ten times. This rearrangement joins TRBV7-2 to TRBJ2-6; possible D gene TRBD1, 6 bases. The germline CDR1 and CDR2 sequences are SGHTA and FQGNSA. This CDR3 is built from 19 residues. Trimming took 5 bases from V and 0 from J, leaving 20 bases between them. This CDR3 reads CASSRGSGASFSGANVLTF. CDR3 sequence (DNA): TGTGCCAGCAGCCGAGGGTCAGGGGCATCCTTCTCTGGGGCCAACGTCCTGACTTTC.

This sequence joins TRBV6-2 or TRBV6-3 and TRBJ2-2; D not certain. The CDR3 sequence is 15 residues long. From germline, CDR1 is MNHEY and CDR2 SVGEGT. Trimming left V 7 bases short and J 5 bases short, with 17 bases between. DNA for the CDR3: TGTGCCAGCATCGAAGCCAGGCGAACAACCGGGGAGCTGTTTTTT. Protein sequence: CASIEARRTTGELFF.

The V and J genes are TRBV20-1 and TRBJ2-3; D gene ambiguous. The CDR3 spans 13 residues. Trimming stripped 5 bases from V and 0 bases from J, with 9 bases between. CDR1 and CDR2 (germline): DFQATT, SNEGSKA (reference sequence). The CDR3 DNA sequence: TGCAGTGCTCCCGGACCGAGCACAGATACGCAGTATTTT. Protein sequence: CSAPGPSTDTQYF.

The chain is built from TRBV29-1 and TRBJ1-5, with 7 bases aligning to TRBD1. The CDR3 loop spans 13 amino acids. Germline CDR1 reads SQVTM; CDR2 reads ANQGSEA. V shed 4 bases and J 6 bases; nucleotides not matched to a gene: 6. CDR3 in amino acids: CSVGTGRGQPQHF. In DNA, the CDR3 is TGCAGCGTTGGGACAGGAAGGGGTCAGCCCCAGCATTTT. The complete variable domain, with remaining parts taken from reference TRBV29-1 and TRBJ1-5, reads SAVISQKPSRDICQRGTSLTIQCQVDSQVTMMFWYRQQPGQSLTLIATANQGSEATYESGFVIDKFPISRPNLTFSTLTVSNMSPEDSSIYLCSVGTGRGQPQHFGDGTRLSIL.

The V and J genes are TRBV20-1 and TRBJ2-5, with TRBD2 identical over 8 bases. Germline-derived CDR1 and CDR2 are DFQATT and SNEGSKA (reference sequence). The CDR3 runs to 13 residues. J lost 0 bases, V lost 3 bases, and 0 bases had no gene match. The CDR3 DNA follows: TGCAGTGCTAGTAGCGGGGACCAAGAGACCCAGTACTTC. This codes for CSASSGDQETQYF.

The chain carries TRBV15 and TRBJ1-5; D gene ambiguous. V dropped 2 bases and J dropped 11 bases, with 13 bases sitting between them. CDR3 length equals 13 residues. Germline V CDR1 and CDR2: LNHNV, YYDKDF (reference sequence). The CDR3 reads CATSRIKVGAQHF. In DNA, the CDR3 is TGTGCCACCAGCAGAATAAAAGTCGGGGCCCAGCATTTT.

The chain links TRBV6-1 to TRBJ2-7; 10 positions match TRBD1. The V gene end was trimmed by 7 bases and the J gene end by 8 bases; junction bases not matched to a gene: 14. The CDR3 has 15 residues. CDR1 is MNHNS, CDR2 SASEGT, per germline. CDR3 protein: CASTSNPGQGLKQYF. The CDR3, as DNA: TGTGCCAGCACCTCAAATCCGGGACAGGGGCTTAAGCAGTACTTC.

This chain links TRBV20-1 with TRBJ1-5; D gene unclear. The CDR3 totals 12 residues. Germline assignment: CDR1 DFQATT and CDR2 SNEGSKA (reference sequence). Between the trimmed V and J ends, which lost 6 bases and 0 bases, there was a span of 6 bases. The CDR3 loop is CSAGSSNQPQHF. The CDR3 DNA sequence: TGCAGTGCCGGGAGTAGCAATCAGCCCCAGCATTTT.

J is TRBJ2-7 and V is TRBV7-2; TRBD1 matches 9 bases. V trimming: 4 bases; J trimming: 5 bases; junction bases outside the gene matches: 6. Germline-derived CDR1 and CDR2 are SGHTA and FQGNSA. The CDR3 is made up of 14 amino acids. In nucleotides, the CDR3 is TGTGCCAGCAGCTCCGGGACAGGGACCCACGAGCAGTACTTC. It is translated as CASSSGTGTHEQYF.

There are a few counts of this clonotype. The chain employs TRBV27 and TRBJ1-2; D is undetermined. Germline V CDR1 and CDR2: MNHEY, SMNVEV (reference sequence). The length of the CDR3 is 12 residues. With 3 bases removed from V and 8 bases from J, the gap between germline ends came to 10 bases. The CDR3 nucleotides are TGTGCCAGCAGTTTTCGTGGGTCAGGCTACACCTTC. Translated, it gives CASSFRGSGYTF.

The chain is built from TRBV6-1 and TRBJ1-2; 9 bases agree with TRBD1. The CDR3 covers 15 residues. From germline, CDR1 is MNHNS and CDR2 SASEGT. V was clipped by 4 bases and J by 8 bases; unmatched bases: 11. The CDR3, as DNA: TGTGCCAGCAGTGCTCTGGACAGGGGTTTAGAGGGCTACACCTTC. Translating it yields CASSALDRGLEGYTF.

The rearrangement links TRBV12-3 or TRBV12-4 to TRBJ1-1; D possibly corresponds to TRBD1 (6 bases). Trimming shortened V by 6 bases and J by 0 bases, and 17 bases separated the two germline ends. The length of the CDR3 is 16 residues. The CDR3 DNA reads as TGTGCCAGCAGCCACCAGACAGGTCGAATGAACACTGAAGCTTTCTTT. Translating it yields CASSHQTGRMNTEAFF.

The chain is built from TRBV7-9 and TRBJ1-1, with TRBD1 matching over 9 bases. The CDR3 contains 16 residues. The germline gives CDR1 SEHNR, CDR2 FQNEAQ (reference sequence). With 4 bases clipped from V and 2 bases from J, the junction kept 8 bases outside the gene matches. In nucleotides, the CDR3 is TGTGCCAGCAGCTCCTCCGGGACAGGGCCCAACACTGAAGCTTTCTTT. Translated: CASSSSGTGPNTEAFF.

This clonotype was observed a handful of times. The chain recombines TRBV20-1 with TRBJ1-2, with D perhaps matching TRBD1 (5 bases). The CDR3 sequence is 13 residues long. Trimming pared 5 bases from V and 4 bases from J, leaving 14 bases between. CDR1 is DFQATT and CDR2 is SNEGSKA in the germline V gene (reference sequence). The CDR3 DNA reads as TGCAGTGCTGTCCGCGTTGGGGCCTATGGCTACACCTTC. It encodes CSAVRVGAYGYTF.

CDR3 in amino acids: CASQVALRGRTEAFF. For the CDR3, the DNA is TGTGCCAGCCAAGTCGCATTAAGGGGGCGTACTGAAGCTTTCTTT. This chain uses TRBV6-2 or TRBV6-3 with TRBJ1-1, with 7 nucleotides matching TRBD1. V gave up 8 bases and J gave up 5 bases; unmatched junction bases: 14. CDR1 and CDR2 from the germline V gene are MNHEY and SVGEGT. There are 15 residues in the CDR3.

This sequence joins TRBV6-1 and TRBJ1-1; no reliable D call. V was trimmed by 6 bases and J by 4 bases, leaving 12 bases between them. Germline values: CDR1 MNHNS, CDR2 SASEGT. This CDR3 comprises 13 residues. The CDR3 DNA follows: TGTGCCAGCAGCCGATCCCGAGGCACTGAAGCTTTCTTT. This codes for CASSRSRGTEAFF.

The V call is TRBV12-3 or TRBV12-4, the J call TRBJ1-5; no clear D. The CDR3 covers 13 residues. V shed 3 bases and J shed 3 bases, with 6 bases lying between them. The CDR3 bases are TGTGCCAGCAGTTTCCACCCCAATCAGCCCCAGCATTTT. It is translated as CASSFHPNQPQHF.

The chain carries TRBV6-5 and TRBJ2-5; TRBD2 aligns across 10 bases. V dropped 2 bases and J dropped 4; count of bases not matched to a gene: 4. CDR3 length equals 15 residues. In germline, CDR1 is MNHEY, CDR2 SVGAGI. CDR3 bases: TGTGCCAGCAGTTACGTAGCGGGAGGAGGAGAGACCCAGTACTTC. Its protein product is CASSYVAGGGETQYF.

CDR3 sequence reads: CASSGTGQGLTDTQYF. CDR3 sequence (DNA): TGTGCCAGCAGTGGTACCGGACAGGGTTTGACAGATACGCAGTATTTT. The chain links TRBV12-3 or TRBV12-4 to TRBJ2-3, with 8 bases fitting TRBD1. CDR3 length: 16 amino acids. Losses at the gene ends were 5 bases for V and 3 bases for J; bases not matched to a gene: 10.

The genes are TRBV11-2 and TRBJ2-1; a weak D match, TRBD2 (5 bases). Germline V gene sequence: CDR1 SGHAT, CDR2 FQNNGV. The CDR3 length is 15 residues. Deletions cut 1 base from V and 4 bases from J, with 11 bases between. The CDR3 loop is CASSLAASRYNEQFF. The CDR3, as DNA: TGTGCCAGCAGCTTAGCCGCTAGCAGGTACAATGAGCAGTTCTTC.